These 24 T cell receptor beta chains originate from one sample sequenced in a study of blood T cell repertoires in COVID-19. Using immunoSEQ multiplex PCR, the repertoire was profiled, and TCRdb retains in-frame clones only, with some absent. This sample yields fewer than 300,000 clones, of which around 90% are seen a single time; 1% to 1.3% belongs to the top ten. The sample was PBMCs or T cells enriched from blood (not recorded which). These TCRs come from a woman aged 30 to 39 who had recovered from COVID-19.

This chain links TRBV7-6 with TRBJ2-7; tentative D call: TRBD2 (6 bases). Trimming stripped 2 bases from V and 2 bases from J, with 13 bases between. The CDR3 sequence is 15 residues long. In germline, CDR1 is SGHVS, CDR2 FNYEAQ. CDR3 sequence reads: CASSLNSGIPYEQYF. The CDR3 DNA follows: TGTGCCAGCAGCTTAAATAGCGGCATCCCCTACGAGCAGTACTTC.

V usage is TRBV7-9 and J usage is TRBJ2-1; TRBD1 agrees at 7 bases. With 2 bases clipped from V and 9 bases from J, the junction kept 13 bases outside the gene matches. The CDR3 contains 16 residues. The germline V gene encodes CDR1 SEHNR and CDR2 FQNEAQ (reference sequence). Here the CDR3 reads CASSLIRSMGQSEQFF. In nucleotides, the CDR3 is TGTGCCAGCAGCTTAATCCGGTCCATGGGACAGAGTGAGCAGTTCTTC.

The V gene is TRBV7-9, the J gene TRBJ1-1; a weak D match, TRBD1 (5 bases). Germline CDR1 reads SEHNR; CDR2 reads FQNEAQ (reference sequence). The CDR3 totals 16 residues. Between the trimmed V and J ends, which lost 7 bases and 0 bases, there was a span of 18 bases. The CDR3 loop is CASTPLEGRLNTEAFF. CDR3 coding DNA: TGTGCCAGCACCCCCTTGGAGGGGCGTCTGAACACTGAAGCTTTCTTT.

This chain uses TRBV5-6 with TRBJ1-5; D gene uncertain. Germline values: CDR1 SGHDT, CDR2 YYEEEE. V was trimmed by 2 bases and J by 2 bases, leaving 14 bases between them. This CDR3 has 16 residues. CDR3 sequence reads: CASSFLKGGRNQPQHF. CDR3 in DNA: TGTGCCAGCAGCTTCCTTAAAGGAGGCCGCAATCAGCCCCAGCATTTT.

DNA for the CDR3: TGTGCCAGCAGCTTAACGGCCCCTCACACAGGGGGAAATCAGCCCCAGCATTTT. As protein: CASSLTAPHTGGNQPQHF. The gene calls are TRBV7-3 and TRBJ1-5; the match to TRBD1 covers 8 bases. Trimming cost V 0 bases and J 4 bases; bases outside gene matches: 11. CDR1 is SGHTA and CDR2 is FQGTGA in the germline V gene. The CDR3 is 18 residues long.

J is TRBJ1-4 and V is TRBV19; 7 positions agree with TRBD1. CDR3 length: 15 residues. V shed 0 bases, J shed 11 bases, and the junction held 9 bases outside the gene matches. From germline, CDR1 is LNHDA and CDR2 SQIVND (reference sequence). Here the CDR3 DNA reads TGTGCCAGTAGTATAGACCTAGGACAGGCCTTTAAACTGTTTTTT. Its translation is CASSIDLGQAFKLFF.

The gene calls are TRBV5-5 and TRBJ2-5, with 10 nucleotides matching TRBD1. V lost 4 bases, J lost 1 base, and 4 bases stayed unmatched. CDR3 length: 15 residues. Germline V lookup: CDR1 SGHKS, CDR2 YYEKEE (reference sequence). CDR3 sequence reads: CASSPGTGVQETQYF. CDR3 bases: TGTGCCAGCAGCCCCGGGACAGGGGTCCAAGAGACCCAGTACTTC.

This chain joins TRBV2 and TRBJ2-5; weak D call: TRBD2 (6 bases). CDR3 length: 12 residues. V lost 2 bases and J 5 bases, leaving 6 bases between the germline ends. CDR1 is SNHLY and CDR2 is FYNNEI in the germline V gene. The CDR3 is CASSETSETQYF. For the CDR3, the DNA is TGTGCCAGCAGTGAAACTAGCGAGACCCAGTACTTC.

This rearrangement joins TRBV6-5 to TRBJ1-5; D perhaps matches TRBD1 (5 bases). The CDR3 sequence is 15 residues long. Trimming removed 8 bases at V and 3 bases at J, with 17 bases between. Germline V gene sequence: CDR1 MNHEY, CDR2 SVGAGI. The CDR3 protein is CASRQQGSANQPQHF. DNA for the CDR3: TGTGCCAGCCGCCAGCAGGGATCGGCCAATCAGCCCCAGCATTTT.

This chain links TRBV9 with TRBJ1-3; 7 nucleotides agree with TRBD1. V dropped 4 bases and J dropped 0; count of bases not matched to a gene: 7. The CDR3 loop spans 16 amino acids. CDR1 and CDR2 from the germline V gene are SGDLS and YYNGEE. The CDR3: CASSPPTGLSGNTIYF. The DNA for the CDR3 is TGTGCCAGCAGCCCCCCGACAGGGCTCTCTGGAAACACCATATATTTT. Filled out from reference TRBV9 and TRBJ1-3, the complete variable domain reads DSGVTQTPKHLITATGQRVTLRCSPRSGDLSVYWYQQSLDQGLQFLIQYYNGEERAKGNILERFSAQQFPDLHSELNLSSLELGDSALYFCASSPPTGLSGNTIYFGEGSWLTVV.

The rearrangement joins TRBV10-3 to TRBJ2-2; TRBD1 might be the D (6 bases). The ends were cut back, 2 bases at V and 8 bases at J, with 9 bases in the middle. There are 13 residues in the CDR3. Germline CDR1 reads ENHRY; CDR2 reads SYGVKD. CDR3 loop: CAISEGGSGELFF. As DNA, the CDR3 is TGTGCCATCAGTGAGGGGGGCTCGGGGGAGCTGTTTTTT.

The chain employs TRBV2 and TRBJ1-1; D gene unclear. The CDR3 contains 13 residues. V lost 2 bases to trimming and J lost 1 base, with 5 bases between them. Germline loops: CDR1 SNHLY, CDR2 FYNNEI. The CDR3 coding sequence is TGTGCCAGCAGTGAATCGGGGAACACTGAAGCTTTCTTT. It yields the protein CASSESGNTEAFF.

The gene calls are TRBV4-1 and TRBJ2-7; TRBD1 might be the D (6 bases). In germline, CDR1 is MGHRA, CDR2 YSYEKL. The CDR3 covers 15 residues. V was clipped by 6 bases and J by 1 base, with 16 bases between them. CDR3: CASSPGDTTSYEQYF. The CDR3 DNA follows: TGCGCCAGCAGTCCTGGGGACACTACTTCCTACGAGCAGTACTTC.

The V call is TRBV30, the J call TRBJ1-1; D is uncertain. This CDR3 is 11 amino acids long. Between the trimmed V and J ends, which lost 2 bases and 4 bases, there was a span of 5 bases. In germline, CDR1 is GTSNPN, CDR2 SVGIG (reference sequence). The CDR3 DNA sequence: TGTGCCTGGAGTTTCCGCACTGAAGCTTTCTTT. It encodes CAWSFRTEAFF.

The chain uses TRBV7-2 and TRBJ2-1, with 7 bases matching TRBD1. This CDR3 spans 14 amino acids. After removal of 4 bases from V and 4 bases from J, the junction contained 4 bases not matched to a gene. Germline loops: CDR1 SGHTA, CDR2 FQGNSA. The CDR3 here is CASSSRQGYNEQFF. For the CDR3, the DNA is TGTGCCAGCAGCTCAAGACAGGGTTACAATGAGCAGTTCTTC.

The chain couples TRBV6-2 or TRBV6-3 to TRBJ2-7; D unclear. The germline V gene encodes CDR1 MNHEY and CDR2 SVGEGT. V was pared by 2 bases and J by 0 bases, with 8 bases between. CDR3 length: 14 residues. This chain's CDR3 is CASSYPLISYEQYF. CDR3 bases: TGTGCCAGCAGTTACCCCCTAATCTCCTACGAGCAGTACTTC.

The chain combines TRBV28 with TRBJ1-6; a possible D gene is TRBD1 (6 bases). Germline V gene lookup returns CDR1 MDHEN and CDR2 SYDVKM. The CDR3 covers 18 residues. Trimming shortened V by 8 bases and J by 7 bases, and 27 bases separated the two germline ends. CDR3 sequence reads: CASGLLGAASKGNSPLHF. The CDR3 DNA reads TGTGCCAGCGGCCTGCTGGGGGCAGCCTCCAAGGGCAATTCACCCCTCCACTTT.

The V gene is TRBV5-6, the J gene TRBJ2-5, with 8 bases matching TRBD1. V lost 5 bases to trimming and J lost 0 bases; unmatched junction nucleotides: 12. Germline V lookup: CDR1 SGHDT, CDR2 YYEEEE. The CDR3 totals 17 residues. The CDR3 is CASSPYIQGVHQETQYF. CDR3 DNA: TGTGCCAGCAGTCCGTATATACAGGGGGTCCACCAAGAGACCCAGTACTTC.

This clone is a singleton in its sample. The chain carries TRBV28 and TRBJ1-1; D uncertain. Trimming pared 5 bases from V and 1 base from J, leaving 14 bases between. This CDR3 region has 15 residues. Germline lookup yields CDR1 MDHEN and CDR2 SYDVKM. Here the CDR3 reads CASSAQTIANTEAFF. CDR3 DNA sequence: TGTGCCAGCAGTGCGCAGACCATAGCGAACACTGAAGCTTTCTTT.

The rearrangement joins TRBV5-8 to TRBJ2-1, with 12 nucleotides matching TRBD2. The V segment lost 3 bases and the J segment 7 bases; nucleotides outside the gene matches: 8. This CDR3 region has 16 residues. Germline CDR1 is SGHTS and CDR2 is YDEGEE. CDR3 loop: CASSSASGRAGNEQFF. CDR3 in DNA: TGTGCCAGCAGCTCAGCTAGCGGGAGGGCCGGGAATGAGCAGTTCTTC.

This chain joins TRBV5-8 and TRBJ1-5; D call uncertain. In germline, CDR1 is SGHTS, CDR2 YDEGEE. Trimming took off 2 bases at V and 6 bases at J, with 9 bases between the two ends. The CDR3 is 13 amino acids. CDR3 DNA: TGTGCCAGCAGCTTTCCTGCGGGTCAGCCCCAGCATTTT. Its translation is CASSFPAGQPQHF.

The CDR3 here is CASSLQAGASHEQYF. In DNA, the CDR3 is TGTGCCAGCAGCCTTCAAGCGGGAGCATCCCACGAGCAGTACTTC. The chain joins TRBV16 to TRBJ2-7; 8 nucleotides agree with TRBD2. The CDR3 loop spans 15 amino acids. J gave up 5 bases and V 4 bases, and 10 bases lay outside the gene matches. CDR1 and CDR2 from the germline V gene are KGHSY and FQNENV.

The chain links TRBV29-1 to TRBJ1-5; TRBD1 is a possible D gene (6 bases). Germline V CDR1 and CDR2: SQVTM, ANQGSEA. V was trimmed by 4 bases and J by 5 bases, leaving 15 bases between them. This CDR3 contains 14 residues. The CDR3: CSVAGGRGDQPQHF. In nucleotides, the CDR3 is TGCAGCGTTGCTGGGGGGCGGGGGGATCAGCCCCAGCATTTT.

Points on this clone: Different DNA sequences within this sample yield the same CDR3. The chain links TRBV12-3 or TRBV12-4 to TRBJ2-7; 8 bases line up with TRBD1. The CDR3 covers 13 residues. J lost 0 bases, V lost 6 bases, and 1 base had no gene match. The CDR3 spells CASRQGASYEQYF. The DNA of the CDR3 is TGTGCCAGCAGGCAGGGGGCCTCCTACGAGCAGTACTTC.